This TCR beta chain is from a study of human T cells and chemical hapten exposure. Study results and limitations: Relative to control repertoires, expanded TCRs gave rise to significantly more large CDR3 similarity clusters.

This clonotype was detected only a few times. Its antigen is unknown. Time point defined: pre-sensitization, week 0. Specified treatment: therapeutic diphenylcyclopropenone sensitization with weekly scalp DPC. Alopecia patients deemed DPC-suitable, aged 18 to 70, excluding pregnancy. Sequencing started from total RNA isolated from unfractionated whole blood. The CDR3 is made up of 14 amino acids. CDR1 is DFQATT, CDR2 SNEGSKA, per germline (reference sequence). V lost 6 bases to trimming and J lost 0 bases, with 12 bases between them. Via MiXCR, TCRdb re-called the RACE reads, giving one row per CDR3 protein. This sample yields roughly 380,000 distinct CDR3 sequences, of which approximately 5.1% are seen a single time; 2.5% to 3% belongs to the top ten.

The TCR originated in a woman aged 50 to 65 with alopecia areata. Some clones in this sample may be carry-over from other donors' samples. Sample: whole blood, taken in connection with sensitization to the hapten diphenylcyclopropenone (DPC). The chain is built from TRBV20-1 and TRBJ2-1, with a possible D match to TRBD1 (5 bases). The CDR3 sequence: CSAPTESSYNEQFF. Here the CDR3 DNA reads TGCAGTGCGCCGACAGAGAGCTCCTACAATGAGCAGTTCTTC.